Listed below are T cell receptor beta chains from one sample, sequenced in a study of blood T cell repertoires in COVID-19. Using immunoSEQ multiplex PCR, the repertoire was profiled, and TCRdb retains in-frame clones only, with some absent. The sample carries about 200,000 clones, roughly 90% recorded once. The sequenced sample consisted of peripheral blood. These receptors all stem from a woman between 65 and 79 years old with acute or convalescent COVID-19. Each CDR3 is given with its conserved first and last residue. The D gene is left open where the match is weak. Size values are once, few and many counts, or a class for expanded clones, and some rows have none.

TRBV7-2	-	-	TRBJ1-3	14	CASIPDSAGNTIYF	TGTGCCAGCATTCCTGACAGTGCTGGAAACACCATATATTTT
TRBV19	-	-	TRBJ2-7	13	CASSRGSSYEQYF	TGTGCCAGTAGCAGGGGAAGCTCCTACGAGCAGTACTTC
TRBV5-1	TRBD1	-	TRBJ2-7	19	CASSGRDSQQVRSSYEQYF	TGCGCCAGCAGCGGCCGGGACAGTCAGCAGGTTCGGAGCTCCTACGAGCAGTACTTC
TRBV7-2	-	once	TRBJ2-1	15	CASSFGGSSYNEQFF	TGTGCCAGCAGCTTTGGAGGGAGCTCCTACAATGAGCAGTTCTTC
TRBV28	-	-	TRBJ2-6	15	CASYRASSGANVLTF	TGTGCCAGTTACAGGGCCAGCTCTGGGGCCAACGTCCTGACTTTC
TRBV12-3/TRBV12-4	-	-	TRBJ1-6	12	CASQLEASPLHF	TGTGCCAGCCAATTAGAGGCTTCACCCCTCCACTTT
TRBV4-1	-	-	TRBJ2-1	16	CASSRIQGSPYNEQFF	TGCGCCAGCAGCCGAATTCAGGGGAGCCCCTACAATGAGCAGTTCTTC
TRBV6-5	-	-	TRBJ1-1	16	CASSYLGSGVNTEAFF	TGTGCCAGCAGTTACTTGGGGTCGGGGGTGAACACTGAAGCTTTCTTT
TRBV28	TRBD2	-	TRBJ2-5	15	CASSLSGGGQETQYF	TGTGCCAGCAGTTTATCCGGGGGGGGCCAAGAGACCCAGTACTTC
TRBV6-5	-	-	TRBJ1-6	14	CASSPGTYNSPLHF	TGTGCCAGCAGTCCCGGGACCTATAATTCACCCCTCCACTTT
TRBV5-1	-	-	TRBJ2-7	15	CASSSTGSSSYEQYF	TGCGCCAGCAGCTCAACAGGGAGTTCCTCCTACGAGCAGTACTTC